A single sample is the source of the 4 T cell receptor beta chains below, sequenced in a study of breast tumors, draining lymph nodes, adjacent tissues. Axillary draining lymph nodes of breast cancer patients supplied the node samples. TCRdb re-called the multiplex PCR reads through MiXCR, storing one row per CDR3 protein. Counted here are 150,000 to 200,000 distinct CDR3 sequences, roughly a third occurring once; the ten biggest clones make up around 3.5%. The source material was axillary lymph node tissue. The source of these receptors is a female donor with breast cancer. Some clones in this sample may be carry-over from other donors' samples.

The chain recombines TRBV15 with TRBJ2-7; TRBD1 matches 10 bases. CDR3 length: 15 amino acids. Germline V gives CDR1 LNHNV, CDR2 YYDKDF (reference sequence). The V gene end was trimmed by 4 bases and the J gene end by 4 bases; junction bases not matched to a gene: 7. The CDR3 nucleotides read TGTGCCACCAGCAACCGGGACAGGGGAATATACGAGCAGTACTTC. Translated: CATSNRDRGIYEQYF. The complete variable domain, with remaining parts taken from reference TRBV15 and TRBJ2-7, reads DAMVIQNPRYQVTQFGKPVTLSCSQTLNHNVMYWYQQKSSQAPKLLFHYYDKDFNNEADTPDNFQSRRPNTSFCFLDIRSPGLGDTAMYLCATSNRDRGIYEQYFGPGTRLTVT.

Worth noting for this clonotype: A much larger clonotype is one base distant, so this may be a read error. Since the CDR3 does not end with the conserved phenylalanine or tryptophan, this likely comes from a read error. The chain uses TRBV20-1 and TRBJ2-5; 8 bases agree with TRBD2. There are 14 residues in the CDR3. The germline CDR1 and CDR2 sequences are DFQATT and SNEGSKA (reference sequence). V trimming: 3 bases; J trimming: 4 bases; junction bases outside the gene matches: 7. This CDR3 reads CSASGGGPGETQYL. CDR3 in DNA: TGCAGTGCTAGCGGGGGGGGGCCGGGAGAGACCCAGTACCTC.

This clonotype occurred once. At one of its ends the junction is not consistent with the germline gene, which may arise from a read error. DNA for the CDR3: TGTGCCAGCAGCCGACGCGTCGGGACTAGCGGAAATGAGACCCAGTATTTC. Residues: CASSRRVGTSGNETQYF. The V call is TRBV7-2, the J call TRBJ2-5; the match to TRBD2 covers 11 bases. Germline assignment: CDR1 SGHTA and CDR2 FQGNSA. CDR3 length equals 17 residues.

This clonotype was observed at least ten times. This chain connects TRBV15 to TRBJ2-7; unclear D gene. The CDR3 runs to 13 residues. The germline V gene encodes CDR1 LNHNV and CDR2 YYDKDF (reference sequence). The V gene lost 0 bases and the J gene lost 7 bases, with 10 bases spanning the gap. The CDR3 nucleotides read TGTGCCACCAGCAGAGACGAAATGGGAGAGCAGTACTTC. Amino acids: CATSRDEMGEQYF.